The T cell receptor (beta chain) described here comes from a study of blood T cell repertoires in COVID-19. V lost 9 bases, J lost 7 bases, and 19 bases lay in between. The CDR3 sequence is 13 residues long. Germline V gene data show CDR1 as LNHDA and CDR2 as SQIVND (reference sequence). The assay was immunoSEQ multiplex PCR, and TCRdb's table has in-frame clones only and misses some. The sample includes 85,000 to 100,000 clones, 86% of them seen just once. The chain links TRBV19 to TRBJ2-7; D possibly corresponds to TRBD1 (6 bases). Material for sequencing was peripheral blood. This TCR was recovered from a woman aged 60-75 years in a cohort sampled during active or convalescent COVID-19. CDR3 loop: CASRDNRGREQYF. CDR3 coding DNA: TGTGCCAGCCGGGACAATAGAGGTCGGGAGCAGTACTTC.